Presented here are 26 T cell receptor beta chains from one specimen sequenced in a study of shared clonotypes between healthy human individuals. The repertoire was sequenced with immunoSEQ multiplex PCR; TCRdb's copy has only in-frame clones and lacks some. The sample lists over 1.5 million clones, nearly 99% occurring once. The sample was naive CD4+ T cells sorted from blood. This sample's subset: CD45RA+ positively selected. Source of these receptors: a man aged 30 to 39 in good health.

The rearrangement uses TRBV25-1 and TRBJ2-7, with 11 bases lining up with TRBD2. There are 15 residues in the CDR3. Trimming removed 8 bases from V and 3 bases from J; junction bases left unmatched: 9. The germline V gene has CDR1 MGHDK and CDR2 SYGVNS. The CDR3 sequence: CASSPPGLADYEQYF. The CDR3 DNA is TGTGCCAGCTCGCCCCCGGGACTAGCGGACTACGAGCAGTACTTC.

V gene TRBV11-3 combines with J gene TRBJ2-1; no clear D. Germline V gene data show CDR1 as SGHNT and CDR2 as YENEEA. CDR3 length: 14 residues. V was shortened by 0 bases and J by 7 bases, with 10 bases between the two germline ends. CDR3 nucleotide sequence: TGTGCCAGCAGCTTAGACCAGGTGGAAAATGAGCAGTTCTTC. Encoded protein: CASSLDQVENEQFF.

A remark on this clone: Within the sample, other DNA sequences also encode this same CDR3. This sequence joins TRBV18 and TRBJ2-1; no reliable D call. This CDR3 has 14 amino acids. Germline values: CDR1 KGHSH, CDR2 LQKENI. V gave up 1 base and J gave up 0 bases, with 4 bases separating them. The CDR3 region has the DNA TGTGCCAGCTCACCACTTAGCTCCTACAATGAGCAGTTCTTC. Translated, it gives CASSPLSSYNEQFF.

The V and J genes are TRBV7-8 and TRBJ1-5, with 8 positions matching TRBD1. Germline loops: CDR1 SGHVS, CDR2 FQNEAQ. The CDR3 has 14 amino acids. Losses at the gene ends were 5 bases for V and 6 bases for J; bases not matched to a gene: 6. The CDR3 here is CASSHTGGGQPQHF. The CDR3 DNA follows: TGTGCCAGCAGCCATACAGGGGGGGGTCAGCCCCAGCATTTT.

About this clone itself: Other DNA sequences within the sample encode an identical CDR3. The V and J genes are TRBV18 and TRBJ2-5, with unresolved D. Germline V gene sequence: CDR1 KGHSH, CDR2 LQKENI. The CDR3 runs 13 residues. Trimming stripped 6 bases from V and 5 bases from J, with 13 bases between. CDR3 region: CASSPPSEETQYF. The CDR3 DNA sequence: TGTGCCAGCTCTCCTCCTTCTGAGGAGACCCAGTACTTC.

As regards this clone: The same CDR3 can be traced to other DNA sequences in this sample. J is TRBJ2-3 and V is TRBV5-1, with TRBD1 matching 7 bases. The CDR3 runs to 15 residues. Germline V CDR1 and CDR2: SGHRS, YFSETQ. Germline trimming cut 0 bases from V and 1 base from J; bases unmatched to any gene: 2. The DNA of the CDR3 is TGCGCCAGCAGCTTGGCTCAGGGGGGCACAGATACGCAGTATTTT. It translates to CASSLAQGGTDTQYF. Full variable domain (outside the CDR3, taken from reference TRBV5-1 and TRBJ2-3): KAGVTQTPRYLIKTRGQQVTLSCSPISGHRSVSWYQQTPGQGLQFLFEYFSETQRNKGNFPGRFSGRQFSNSRSEMNVSTLELGDSALYLCASSLAQGGTDTQYFGPGTRLTVL.

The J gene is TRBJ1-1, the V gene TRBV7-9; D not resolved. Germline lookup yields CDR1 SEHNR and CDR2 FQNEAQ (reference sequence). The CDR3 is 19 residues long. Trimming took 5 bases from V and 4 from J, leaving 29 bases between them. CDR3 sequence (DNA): TGTGCCAGCAGCCCCCGGTTGAGGACCTCGATTAGGGCCGGCACTGAAGCTTTCTTT. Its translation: CASSPRLRTSIRAGTEAFF. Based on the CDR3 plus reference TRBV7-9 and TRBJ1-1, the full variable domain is DTGVSQNPRHKITKRGQNVTFRCDPISEHNRLYWYRQTLGQGPEFLTYFQNEAQLEKSRLLSDRFSAERPKGSFSTLEIQRTEQGDSAMYLCASSPRLRTSIRAGTEAFFGQGTRLTVV.

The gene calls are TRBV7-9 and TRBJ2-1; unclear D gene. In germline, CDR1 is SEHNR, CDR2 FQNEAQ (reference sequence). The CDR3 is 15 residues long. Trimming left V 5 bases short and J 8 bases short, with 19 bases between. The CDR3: CASSLLSNVGDEQFF. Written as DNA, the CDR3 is TGTGCCAGCAGCCTCTTGAGCAATGTCGGCGATGAGCAGTTCTTC.

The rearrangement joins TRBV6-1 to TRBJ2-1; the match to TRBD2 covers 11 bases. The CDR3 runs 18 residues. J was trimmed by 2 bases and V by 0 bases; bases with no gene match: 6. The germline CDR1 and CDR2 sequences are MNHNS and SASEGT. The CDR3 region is CASSEALSGRAAYNEQFF. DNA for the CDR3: TGTGCCAGCAGTGAAGCGCTTAGCGGGAGGGCCGCCTACAATGAGCAGTTCTTC.

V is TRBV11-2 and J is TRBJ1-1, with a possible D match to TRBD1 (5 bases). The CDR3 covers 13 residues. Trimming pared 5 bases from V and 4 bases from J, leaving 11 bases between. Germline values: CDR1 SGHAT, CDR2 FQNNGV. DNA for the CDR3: TGTGCCAGCAGCATAAGGGGTCGCACTGAAGCTTTCTTT. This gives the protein CASSIRGRTEAFF.

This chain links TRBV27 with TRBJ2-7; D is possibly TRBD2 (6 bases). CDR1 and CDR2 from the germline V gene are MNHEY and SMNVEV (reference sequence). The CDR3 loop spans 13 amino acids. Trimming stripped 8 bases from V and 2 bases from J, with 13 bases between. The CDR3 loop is CASGVAAPYEQYF. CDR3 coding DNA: TGTGCCAGCGGGGTAGCGGCCCCCTACGAGCAGTACTTC.

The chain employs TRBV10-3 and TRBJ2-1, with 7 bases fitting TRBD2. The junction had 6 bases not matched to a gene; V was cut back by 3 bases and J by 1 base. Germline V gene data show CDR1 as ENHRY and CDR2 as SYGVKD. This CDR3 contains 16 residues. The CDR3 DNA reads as TGTGCCATCAGTGATGGTGGCGGGAGTTCCTACAATGAGCAGTTCTTC. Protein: CAISDGGGSSYNEQFF.

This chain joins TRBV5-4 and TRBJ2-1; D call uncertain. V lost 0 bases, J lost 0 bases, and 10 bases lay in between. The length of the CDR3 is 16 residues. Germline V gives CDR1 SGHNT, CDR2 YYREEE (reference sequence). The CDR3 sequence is CASSLGSGNSYNEQFF. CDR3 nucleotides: TGTGCCAGCAGCTTGGGATCGGGCAACTCCTACAATGAGCAGTTCTTC.

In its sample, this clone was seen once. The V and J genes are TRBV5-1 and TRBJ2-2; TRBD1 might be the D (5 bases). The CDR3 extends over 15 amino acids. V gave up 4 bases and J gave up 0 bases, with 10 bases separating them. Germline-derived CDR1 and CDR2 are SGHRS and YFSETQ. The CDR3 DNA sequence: TGCGCCAGCAGCAGTAGGACAACGAACACCGGGGAGCTGTTTTTT. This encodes CASSSRTTNTGELFF.

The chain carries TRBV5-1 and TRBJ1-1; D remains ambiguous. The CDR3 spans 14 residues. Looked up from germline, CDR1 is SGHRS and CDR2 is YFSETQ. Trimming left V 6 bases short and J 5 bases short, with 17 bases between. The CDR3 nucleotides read TGCGCCAGCACCCAGAACCCCGAGGGTACTGAAGCTTTCTTT. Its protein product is CASTQNPEGTEAFF.

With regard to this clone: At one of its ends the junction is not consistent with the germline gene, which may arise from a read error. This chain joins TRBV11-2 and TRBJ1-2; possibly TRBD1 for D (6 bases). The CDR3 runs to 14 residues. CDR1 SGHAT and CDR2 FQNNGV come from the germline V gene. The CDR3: CASSLLIGQPTRLF. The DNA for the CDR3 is TGTGCCAGCAGCTTATTAATAGGACAGCCAACAAGGCTCTTC.

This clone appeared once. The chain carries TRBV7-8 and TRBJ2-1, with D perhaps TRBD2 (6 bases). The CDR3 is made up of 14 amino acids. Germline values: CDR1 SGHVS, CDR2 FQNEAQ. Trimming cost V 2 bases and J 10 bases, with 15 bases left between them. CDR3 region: CASSLRDSTHEQFF. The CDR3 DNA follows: TGTGCCAGCAGCTTAAGGGACTCTACCCACGAGCAGTTCTTC. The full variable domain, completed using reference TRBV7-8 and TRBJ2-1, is GAGVSQSPRYKVAKRGQDVALRCDPISGHVSLFWYQQALGQGPEFLTYFQNEAQLDKSGLPSDRFFAERPEGSVSTLKIQRTQQEDSAVYLCASSLRDSTHEQFFGPGTRLTVL.

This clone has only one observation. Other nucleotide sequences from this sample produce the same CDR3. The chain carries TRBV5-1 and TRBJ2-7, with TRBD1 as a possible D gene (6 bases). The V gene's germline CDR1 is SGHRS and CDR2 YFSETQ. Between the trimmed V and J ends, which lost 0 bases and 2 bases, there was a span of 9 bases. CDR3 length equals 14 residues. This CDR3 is CASSLDRVAYEQYF. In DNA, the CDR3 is TGCGCCAGCAGCTTGGACAGGGTGGCCTACGAGCAGTACTTC.

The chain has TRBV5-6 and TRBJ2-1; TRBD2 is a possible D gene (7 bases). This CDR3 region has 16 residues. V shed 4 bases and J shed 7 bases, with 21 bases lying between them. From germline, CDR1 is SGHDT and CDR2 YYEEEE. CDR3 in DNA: TGTGCCAGCAGCCCGTGGGGGCGGGAGCTTGAAAATGAGCAGTTCTTC. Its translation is CASSPWGRELENEQFF.

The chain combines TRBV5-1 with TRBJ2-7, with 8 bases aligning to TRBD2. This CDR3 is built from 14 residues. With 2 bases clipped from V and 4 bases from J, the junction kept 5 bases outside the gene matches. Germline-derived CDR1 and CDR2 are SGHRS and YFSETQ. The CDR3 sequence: CASSFISGAYEQYF. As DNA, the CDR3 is TGCGCCAGCAGCTTTATTAGCGGGGCGTACGAGCAGTACTTC.

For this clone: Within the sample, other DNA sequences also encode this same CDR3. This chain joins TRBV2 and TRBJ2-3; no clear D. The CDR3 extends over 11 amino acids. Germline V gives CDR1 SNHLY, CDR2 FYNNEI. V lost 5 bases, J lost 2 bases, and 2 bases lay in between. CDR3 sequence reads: CASSYTDTQYF. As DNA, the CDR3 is TGTGCCAGCAGTTACACAGATACGCAGTATTTT.

This CDR3 is CASSVYRPSGRGGGNEQFF. DNA for the CDR3: TGTGCCAGCAGTGTCTACCGACCCTCCGGCCGCGGAGGAGGAAATGAGCAGTTCTTC. V and J are TRBV2 and TRBJ2-1; tentative D call: TRBD2 (5 bases). V lost 4 bases and J lost 7, with 29 bases in between. There are 19 residues in the CDR3. Germline V CDR1 and CDR2: SNHLY, FYNNEI. Full variable domain (remainder filled in from reference TRBV2 and TRBJ2-1): EPEVTQTPSHQVTQMGQEVILRCVPISNHLYFYWYRQILGQKVEFLVSFYNNEISEKSEIFDDQFSVERPDGSNFTLKIRSTKLEDSAMYFCASSVYRPSGRGGGNEQFFGPGTRLTVL.

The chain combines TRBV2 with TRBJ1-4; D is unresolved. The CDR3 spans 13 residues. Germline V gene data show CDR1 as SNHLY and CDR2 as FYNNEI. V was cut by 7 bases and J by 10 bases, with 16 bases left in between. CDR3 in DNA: TGTGCCAGCATCCGGCAGGATGGAGGAAAACTGTTTTTT. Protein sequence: CASIRQDGGKLFF.

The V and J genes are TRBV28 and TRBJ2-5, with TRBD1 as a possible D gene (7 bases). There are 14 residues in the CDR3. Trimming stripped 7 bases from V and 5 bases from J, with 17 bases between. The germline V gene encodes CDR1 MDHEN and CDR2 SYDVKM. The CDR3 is CASTQGGGKETQYF. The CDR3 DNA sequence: TGTGCCAGCACCCAGGGGGGCGGAAAGGAGACCCAGTACTTC.

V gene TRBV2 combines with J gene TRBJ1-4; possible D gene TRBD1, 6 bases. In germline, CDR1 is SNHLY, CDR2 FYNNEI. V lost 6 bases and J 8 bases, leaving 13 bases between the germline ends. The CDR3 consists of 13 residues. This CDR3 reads CASRGGTTEKLFF. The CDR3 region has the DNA TGTGCCAGCAGGGGGGGGACAACGGAAAAACTGTTTTTT.

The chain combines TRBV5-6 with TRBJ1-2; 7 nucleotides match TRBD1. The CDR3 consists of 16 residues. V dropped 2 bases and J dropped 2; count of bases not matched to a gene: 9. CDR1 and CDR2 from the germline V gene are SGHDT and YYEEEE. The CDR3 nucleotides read TGTGCCAGCAGCTTACAAACAGGGGCCAACAACTATGGCTACACCTTC. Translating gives CASSLQTGANNYGYTF.